This TCR beta chain is from a study of cytomegalovirus exposure and HLA in healthy donors (dated by TCRdb to the late 2010s). With respect to the entire study: According to an earlier analysis of 450 to 650 of the donors, about 179 million T cells yielded 100 million or so unique TCR beta sequences and about 300 Gb of sequence data. Approximately 300 gigabases of sequencing data and 91 million or so unique TCR sequences made up an early release that covered 500 to 650 HLA-typed donors. Of the 300 to 450 genotyped donors, 65% to 90% were placed in the genetic ancestry cluster associated with self-reported Caucasian donors. The study aimed to test whether cataloging public T cell receptors could reveal signatures of past pathogen exposure. Using immunosequencing, the study profiled T cell repertoires from fewer than 700 subjects and related those repertoires to cytomegalovirus serostatus. A separate validation cohort of approximately 120 different subjects was used in addition to the 666-subject first cohort. The study combined high-throughput TCR immunosequencing, statistical association of individual TCRs with disease status, and machine learning to predict cytomegalovirus infection status. In a later analysis, previously published TCR beta repertoires from 500 to 750 donors were re-analyzed and high-resolution HLA genotyping was added so that TCR occurrence patterns could be studied. In the later analysis, no new phenotypic data were used to find candidate immune exposures; instead, reliance was placed on TCR beta sequences and their occurrence across donors. An earlier analysis of more than 450 of the donors used high-throughput TCR beta sequencing to judge whether each TCR beta V gene segment behaved as functional or pseudogenic. Alongside the repertoire data, information on donor age, sex, ethnicity and CMV serostatus was compiled. Genome-wide SNP genotypes for about 55% of the roughly 670 donors were used in a later genetic analysis, which treated that subset as a discovery cohort. All discovery cohort repertoires had been generated using a single sequencing platform. HLA typing included class I and class II loci at four-digit resolution. Typing coverage varied by locus: roughly 629-640 donors for A, B, C, DRB1 and DQB1; 500 to 550 for DQA1; more than 600 for DPA1; roughly 450 for DPB1. Because of strong linkage in the cohort, roughly five DR-DQ haplotypes were treated as single units for association and clustering. Among a few hundred genotyped donors of the cohort, an average of around 240,000 unique TCR beta nucleotide sequences were sequenced per donor, 15% to 20% of them non-productive. The investigation overall reported the following: The presence/absence analyses assumed that sequencing depth was roughly uniform across donors, and that assumption may not be true. Some IMGT-functional V segments, including TRBV6-2 and TRBV6-3, could not be told apart with the 87-base-pair reads, so those segments were excluded. According to a later analysis, TCR association rates differed among HLA loci, with DRB1 alleles showing the most associated TCRs and HLA-C alleles showing the fewest. Because counts were too low, 15 to 20 rarely observed V segments, including chromosome 9 orphons, were left out of the earlier analysis of some 640 of the donors. Most TCR sequences were seen in very few donors, while some public TCRs were found in many individuals. Linkage disequilibrium might explain the correlated functional status among segregating V segments, but an unknown experimental factor could not be ruled out. The study listed 150 to 200 TCR beta chains as associated with cytomegalovirus. According to a later genetic analysis, donors in an Asian-associated ancestry cluster had fewer N-insertions in productive TCRs than the roughly 660-donor mean. Compared with equally common non-associated chains, HLA-associated TCR beta chains in a later analysis were more clonally expanded and had lower generation probabilities. The sequencing pipeline was judged likely to have produced a cluster of highly shared sequence variants as a technical artifact. The classifier was reported to diagnose cytomegalovirus status with high specificity and sensitivity in both the original cohort and the validation cohort. In a later analysis, most CMV-associated TCR beta chains were found to appear HLA-restricted, with HLA associations seemingly driven largely by CMV exposure. According to the authors, the approach could potentially be generalized to other disease states and immunological phenotypes. Because HLA typing was unavailable for some donors at each locus, only the typed subset was used in association tests. CMV serostatus was the only immune exposure information available for the cohort. In vitro tests confirmed that a few of the cytomegalovirus-associated TCR beta chains recognize cytomegalovirus antigens. An association between a missense DCLRE1C variant and V-gene and J-gene trimming of TCR beta chains was found in a later genetic analysis and replicated in an independent cohort. In an earlier analysis of fewer than 700 of the donors, most TCR beta V segments appeared in productive rearrangements about 90% or about 30% of the time, broadly matching IMGT annotations. When HLA alleles, especially DR and DQ, strongly co-occurred, TCR associations were difficult to assign to individual alleles. This cohort had only TCR beta chains sequenced, and the lack of alpha or paired-chain data limited which features could be detected. A further reported finding was that TCR beta sequences accurately predicted the HLA-A and HLA-B alleles for most subjects in the first cohort. Several of the top co-occurrence clusters appeared to be linked to parvovirus B19, influenza, CMV and Epstein-Barr virus, according to a later analysis. At a false discovery rate of 0.05, a later analysis linked 16,951 TCR beta sequences to specific HLA alleles.

Libraries were constructed by the immunoSEQ multiplex PCR assay. The multiplex PCR relied on a mix of 60 forward primers for TCR Vbeta segments and 13 reverse primers for TCR Jbeta segments. The CDR3 region of rearranged TCR beta genes was amplified from genomic DNA by a multiplex PCR assay. The Illumina HiSeq System was used to sequence the amplified TCR beta libraries as 87-base-pair reads. In the paper's pipeline: Across the roughly 640 repertoires, a later analysis counted roughly 84 million unique TCR beta chains, about 10 million of which were shared by at least two donors. Raw reads were error-corrected and collapsed into unique sequences with a nearest-neighbor algorithm that merged closely related sequences to remove PCR and sequencing errors. CDR3 sequences were aligned to IMGT reference sequences to assign V, D and J gene segments. For a sequence to be retained, a match of at least six nucleotides to both a V gene segment and a J gene segment was required. A rearrangement counted as productive if the CDR3 had no stop codons and remained in frame with V and J, and every other rearrangement counted as non-productive. CDR3 was defined by IMGT convention, running from the second conserved V-encoded cysteine to the conserved J-encoded phenylalanine. Sequences without an unambiguous match to a single V gene segment were excluded from the earlier analysis of several hundred of the donors. An earlier analysis of 587 of the donors called V segments functional above 56.7% productive rearrangements and segregating when the between-donor standard deviation exceeded 5%. A statistical classification framework was built to diagnose cytomegalovirus status from the catalog of TCR beta chain sequences. In a later analysis, TCR nucleotide sequences were compared against IMGT/GENE-DB human TR gene sequences so that V and J genes could be assigned. Using the TCRdist pipeline, a later analysis assigned CDR3 sequences along with most-parsimonious VDJ recombination scenarios. In a later analysis, each TCR beta chain was defined by its CDR3 amino acid sequence together with its V-gene family, and reads lacking a unique V-gene family were excluded. In a later analysis, 450 to 600 highly shared, low-generation-probability nucleotide sequences were removed to address suspected cross-contamination and a sequencing artifact. In a later analysis, a clonal expansion index was calculated for each public chain from normalized within-repertoire ranks of inferred template counts. A later analysis computed generation probabilities with a VDJ recombination model fitted to out-of-frame rearrangements, and checked the results against IGoR. In a later analysis, hypergeometric tests were used to score TCR-TCR, TCR-HLA and TCR-CMV co-occurrence, with a repertoire-size bias correction applied to TCR pairs. False discovery rates were estimated in a later analysis by permuting HLA or CMV assignments 20 times. A later analysis grouped co-occurring TCRs with DBSCAN, adding TCRdist sequence similarity when clustering within HLA-allele-positive subsets. Repertoires with fewer than 30,000 or more than 120,000 public chains were left out of co-occurrence clustering, as were about 5 repertoires with anomalous nucleotide sharing. TCRdb holds this immuneACCESS table with in-frame rearrangements only. Some clones are missing; in checked studies, unresolved V genes explain under half, and the rest has no known cause. The D gene and trimming were derived from the DNA, and the V and J assignments and clone size from that table. The sample has more than 60,000 clones on record, around four fifths of them singletons. Clones ranked in the top ten supply 5% of the sample.

For this clone: Its antigen is unknown. Qualities for individual bases were not recorded, and no much larger clone is one base off.

The cohort consisted of more than 650 healthy bone marrow donors. At the time of sampling, all cohort members were nominally healthy, though unrecorded immune exposures were likely present. The donor tested CMV seropositive and was one of the 289 seropositive cohort members. Each donor provided a peripheral blood sample, and peripheral blood mononuclear cells were used for TCR beta sequencing. The Qiagen DNeasy Blood Extraction Kit was used to extract genomic DNA from the blood cell samples. Including cysteine and phenylalanine, the CDR3 has 13 amino acids. Of all the DNA, just the CDR3 is kept, 39 bases in frame from base 1. V loses 3 bases, J loses 2 bases, and the germline ends lie 8 bases apart. Sequences MNHEY (CDR1) and SMNVEV (CDR2) are obtained from the germline V gene (reference sequence).

The rearranged chain carries TRBV27 and TRBJ2-7, with the D segment identity uncertain. The sequenced sample consisted of PBMCs. The TCR sequence derives from a male donor in good health and CMV-seropositive. The DNA sequence reads TGTGCCAGCAGTTTGACGGGTACCTACGAGCAGTACTTC. Translated, it gives CASSLTGTYEQYF.